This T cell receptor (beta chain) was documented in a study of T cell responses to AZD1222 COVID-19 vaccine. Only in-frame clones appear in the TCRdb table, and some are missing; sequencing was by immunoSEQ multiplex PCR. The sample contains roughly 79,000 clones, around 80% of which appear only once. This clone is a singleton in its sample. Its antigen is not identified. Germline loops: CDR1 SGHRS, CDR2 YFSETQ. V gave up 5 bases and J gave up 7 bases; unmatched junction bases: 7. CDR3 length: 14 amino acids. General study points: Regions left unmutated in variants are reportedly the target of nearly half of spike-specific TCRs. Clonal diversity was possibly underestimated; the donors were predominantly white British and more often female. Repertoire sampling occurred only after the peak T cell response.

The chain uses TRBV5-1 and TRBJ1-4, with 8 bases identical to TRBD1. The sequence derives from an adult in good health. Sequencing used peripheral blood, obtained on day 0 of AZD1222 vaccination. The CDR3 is CASRRQGAGEKLFF. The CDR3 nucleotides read TGCGCCAGCAGGAGGCAGGGGGCCGGTGAAAAACTGTTTTTT.